The present TCR beta chain was sequenced within a study of Ad26.COV2.S vaccination and SARS-CoV-2 variants. General study points: Relative to placebo recipients, vaccine recipients exhibited elevated spike-specific TCR breadth.

Indicated treatment: around 19 received Ad26.COV2.S at low or high dose, single or two shots; about 5 received placebo; per-sample allocation not given. Sample collection was performed on day 63 after the first vaccine or placebo injection. An adult aged 18-55 years in Boston served as the donor. This vaccine is an Ad26 vector that expresses the Wuhan-strain SARS-CoV-2 spike. A note on this clone: As yet, its antigen is unknown.

Profiling relied on immunoSEQ multiplex PCR, and the TCRdb table lists in-frame clones only, not all of them. This table holds over 200,000 clones, 70% to 90% found once. The clonotype was recovered from a person aged 18-65 years who received the Ad26.COV2.S COVID-19 vaccine or a placebo. Sample: peripheral blood, taken in a trial of Ad26.COV2.S vaccine versus placebo.

CDR3 residues: CASSSLLREQFF. DNA of the CDR3: TGTGCCAGCAGTTCCCTCCTGCGGGAGCAGTTCTTC. The J gene is TRBJ2-1, the V gene TRBV6-6; D not resolved. CDR1 and CDR2 from the germline V gene are MNHNY and SVGAGI (reference sequence). The CDR3 consists of 12 residues. V was trimmed by 4 bases and J by 10 bases, leaving 11 bases between them.